This T cell receptor beta chain was observed in a study of response to subunit inactivated influenza vaccine. This clonotype was counted ten times or more. TCRdb re-analysed the RT-PCR reads in MiXCR, keeping a single row per CDR3 protein. This sample carries under 200,000 distinct CDR3 sequences, approximately 12% of them seen once, and the ten largest clones take approximately 30%. The length of the CDR3 is 16 residues. These records were also assigned to another study, of T cells expressing NK-cell markers. That source adds: cDNA encoding TCR beta was synthesized via 5'RACE template switching incorporating UMIs. One observes that, in a handful of donors, these clonotypes were also the leading ones within the CD3+CD56-NKG2C+ fraction.

The sequences come from CD8+ T cells sorted from PBMCs, collected approximately 13 days after vaccination. This chain connects TRBV21-1 to TRBJ2-7; the table's D call TRBD2 went unverified against the DNA. TRBV21-1 is classified as a pseudogene. The clonotype was recovered from a man aged 45-60 years who received an inactivated influenza vaccine. The CDR3 DNA follows: TGTGCCAGCAGCACCAGAGGCCCGGAGACCTCCTACGAGCAGTACTTC. Its translation: CASSTRGPETSYEQYF.